These T cell receptor beta chains were read from a single sample in a study of T cell responses to AZD1222 COVID-19 vaccine. The data were produced by immunoSEQ multiplex PCR, yet TCRdb's version contains in-frame clones alone and is incomplete. The repertoire includes 120,000 or so clones, 87% of them detected once, and around 9.3% sits in the top ten. The starting material was peripheral blood, obtained on day 0 of AZD1222 vaccination. These receptors were collected from an adult in good health. The CDR3 runs from the conserved cysteine through the conserved F or W. D genes are given only for firm matches. The size entry is marked missing in some rows and otherwise reads once, few, many or a size class.

v_call	j_call	clone_size	d_call	cdr3_aa	cdr3_nt
TRBV5-6	TRBJ2-1	many	NA	CASSPPGGRGNEQFF	TGTGCCAGCAGCCCCCCGGGGGGCCGGGGGAATGAGCAGTTCTTC
TRBV19	TRBJ2-7	NA	NA	CASSIQGSGSYEQYF	TGTGCCAGTAGTATACAGGGTAGCGGTTCCTACGAGCAGTACTTC
TRBV2	TRBJ1-1	NA	NA	CASNRGRRNGNTEAFF	TGTGCCTCGAATCGGGGGCGACGGAATGGGAACACTGAAGCTTTCTTT
TRBV10-3	TRBJ2-5	once	TRBD2	CAISERIAGGTETQYF	TGTGCCATCAGTGAAAGAATAGCGGGGGGGACGGAGACCCAGTACTTC
TRBV4-3	TRBJ2-1	NA	NA	CASSLTISLSSYNEQFF	TGCGCCAGCAGCCTCACTATCTCCCTTAGCTCCTACAATGAGCAGTTCTTC
TRBV30	TRBJ2-3	NA	NA	CAWSSTGVTDTQYF	TGTGCCTGGAGTTCGACGGGGGTAACAGATACGCAGTATTTT
TRBV15	TRBJ1-1	many	NA	CATSRQRNTEAFF	TGTGCCACCAGCAGACAGAGGAACACTGAAGCTTTCTTT
TRBV27	TRBJ2-3	once	NA	CASSFGRWDTQYF	TGTGCCAGCAGTTTCGGGCGCTGGGATACGCAGTATTTT
TRBV24-1	TRBJ2-7	NA	NA	CATRRSLWNF	TGTGCCACCAGACGATCGCTATGGAACTTC
TRBV6-5	TRBJ2-3	once	NA	CASRGPWGTDTQYF	TGTGCCAGCAGGGGCCCGTGGGGCACAGATACGCAGTATTTT
TRBV27	TRBJ1-5	NA	NA	CASSLNGGEAQHF	TGTGCCAGCAGTTTAAACGGGGGTGAGGCCCAGCATTTT
TRBV10-3	TRBJ2-7	few	NA	CAISDSRRAYEQYF	TGTGCCATCAGTGACTCACGGCGGGCTTACGAGCAGTACTTC
TRBV9	TRBJ1-6	NA	NA	CASSARPSSYNSPLHF	TGTGCCAGCAGCGCCCGCCCTAGCTCCTATAATTCACCCCTCCACTTT
TRBV19	TRBJ1-1	NA	NA	CASSVLGGGNTEAFF	TGTGCCAGTAGTGTCTTAGGGGGGGGGAACACTGAAGCTTTCTTT
TRBV20-1	TRBJ1-1	NA	NA	CSASQGNTEAFF	TGCAGTGCTAGTCAGGGGAACACTGAAGCTTTCTTT
TRBV14	TRBJ1-3	NA	NA	CASSLLGSIYF	TGTGCCAGCAGCCTACTCGGGAGCATATATTTT
TRBV7-3	TRBJ2-2	NA	NA	CASSDGINTGELFF	TGTGCCAGCAGCGACGGGATCAACACCGGGGAGCTGTTTTTT
TRBV7-9	TRBJ2-1	once	TRBD2	CASSSGGGNEQFF	TGTGCCAGCAGCTCCGGGGGGGGCAATGAGCAGTTCTTC
TRBV24-1	TRBJ2-5	NA	NA	CATSDSRGSQETQYF	TGTGCCACCAGTGACAGCCGGGGAAGCCAAGAGACCCAGTACTTC
TRBV2	TRBJ2-4	NA	NA	CASSEARGIGNIQYF	TGTGCCAGCAGTGAAGCACGTGGGATTGGGAACATTCAGTACTTC
TRBV4-1	TRBJ1-1	NA	NA	CASSHQGLNTEAFF	TGCGCCAGCAGCCACCAGGGTTTGAACACTGAAGCTTTCTTT
TRBV6-5	TRBJ2-1	once	TRBD2	CASTLAGGGYNEQFF	TGTGCCAGCACGCTAGCGGGAGGAGGCTACAATGAGCAGTTCTTC
TRBV7-3	TRBJ2-7	NA	NA	CASSLHRETEQYF	TGTGCCAGCAGCTTACACAGGGAAACCGAGCAGTACTTC
TRBV12-3/TRBV12-4	TRBJ2-7	NA	NA	CASSLGGEQYF	TGTGCCAGCAGTTTAGGGGGCGAGCAGTACTTC
TRBV7-9	TRBJ1-5	NA	NA	CASSPGTAHRPQHF	TGTGCCAGCAGCCCGGGGACGGCCCACCGGCCCCAGCATTTT
TRBV7-8	TRBJ1-1	NA	NA	CASSLAYATEAFF	TGTGCCAGCAGCTTAGCGTACGCCACTGAAGCTTTCTTT
TRBV12-3/TRBV12-4	TRBJ1-1	few	NA	CASSLGGPEAFF	TGTGCCAGCAGTTTAGGAGGGCCTGAAGCTTTCTTT
TRBV29-1	TRBJ2-2	NA	TRBD2	CSVGASGGTNTGELFF	TGCAGCGTGGGGGCTAGCGGGGGTACGAACACCGGGGAGCTGTTTTTT
TRBV3-1/TRBV3-2	TRBJ1-2	once	NA	CASSLGGGNYGYTF	TGTGCCAGCAGCCTAGGAGGGGGGAACTATGGCTACACCTTC
TRBV19	TRBJ1-6	medium-sized	NA	CASSTTEGNSPLHF	TGTGCCAGTAGTACTACCGAGGGGAATTCACCCCTCCACTTT
TRBV25-1	TRBJ2-7	once	TRBD1	CAKMNSGTAFYEQYF	TGTGCCAAGATGAATTCCGGGACAGCATTCTACGAGCAGTACTTC
TRBV6-2/TRBV6-3	TRBJ2-1	NA	NA	CASSYTSWEQFF	TGTGCCAGCAGTTACACAAGCTGGGAGCAGTTCTTC
TRBV5-1	TRBJ1-4	NA	TRBD1	CASSLQGANEKLFF	TGCGCCAGCAGCTTGCAGGGGGCTAATGAAAAACTGTTTTTT
TRBV2	TRBJ2-3	NA	NA	CARGAGPTDTQYF	TGTGCCAGGGGAGCAGGGCCGACAGATACGCAGTATTTT
TRBV28	TRBJ2-7	NA	NA	CASSLAGTSTEQYF	TGTGCCAGCAGTTTGGCAGGGACCTCTACGGAGCAGTACTTC
TRBV2	TRBJ1-1	NA	NA	CASSRAMNTEAFF	TGTGCCAGCAGTAGAGCCATGAACACTGAAGCTTTCTTT
TRBV7-2	TRBJ2-2	NA	TRBD2	CASSKGASGSVNTGELFF	TGTGCCAGCAGCAAAGGAGCTAGCGGGAGCGTAAACACCGGGGAGCTGTTTTTT
TRBV28	TRBJ1-5	NA	NA	CASRLSGAGGNQPQHF	TGTGCCAGCCGCCTCTCGGGAGCGGGGGGCAATCAGCCCCAGCATTTT
TRBV4-3	TRBJ1-4	NA	NA	CASSQDGQSGRKLFF	TGCGCCAGCAGCCAAGACGGGCAGTCAGGGAGGAAACTGTTTTTT
TRBV7-9	TRBJ2-1	once	NA	CASSPRGEGYNEQFF	TGTGCCAGCAGCCCGCGGGGAGAGGGTTACAATGAGCAGTTCTTC
TRBV5-4	TRBJ2-7	NA	TRBD1	CASSLRDRLEEQYF	TGTGCCAGCAGCTTGCGGGACAGGTTGGAAGAGCAGTACTTC
TRBV5-4	TRBJ2-7	NA	NA	CASSNATGKVGEQYF	TGTGCCAGCAGCAACGCAACCGGGAAAGTAGGCGAGCAGTACTTC
TRBV19	TRBJ2-7	NA	NA	CASSVQGFSSYEQYF	TGTGCCAGTAGTGTACAGGGCTTCAGCTCCTACGAGCAGTACTTC
TRBV5-1	TRBJ1-6	many	NA	CASKFFYNSPLHF	TGCGCCAGCAAATTCTTCTATAATTCACCCCTCCACTTT
TRBV28	TRBJ2-7	once	TRBD2	CASSLIGGYEQYF	TGTGCCAGCAGTTTAATCGGGGGGTACGAGCAGTACTTC
TRBV5-1	TRBJ2-4	NA	NA	CASSTGTPSSQAKNIQYF	TGCGCCAGCAGCACCGGGACTCCTTCCTCTCAAGCCAAAAACATTCAGTACTTC
TRBV2	TRBJ1-2	NA	NA	CASRTGSTVHGYTF	TGTGCCAGCAGAACGGGTTCTACGGTACATGGCTACACCTTC
TRBV4-2	TRBJ1-2	NA	NA	CASSQDFPGGGYTF	TGTGCCAGCAGCCAAGATTTCCCGGGAGGAGGCTACACCTTC
TRBV28	TRBJ1-2	NA	NA	CASSGGGSNYGYTF	TGTGCCAGCAGCGGGGGAGGGTCAAACTATGGCTACACCTTC